The 12 T cell receptor beta chains presented below share a single source sample, sequenced in a study of shared clonotypes between healthy human individuals. Data came from immunoSEQ multiplex PCR; TCRdb stores just in-frame clones and leaves some out. The data hold some 1,400,000 clones, with approximately 96% observed a single time. Sequences were obtained from naive CD4+ T cells sorted from blood. Specified subset: CD45RA+ positively selected. Receptors originate from a man younger than 45 in good health.

This sequence joins TRBV6-5 and TRBJ1-5, with D tentatively TRBD1 (5 bases). CDR3 length: 13 residues. The V gene lost 5 bases and the J gene lost 14 bases, with 19 bases spanning the gap. CDR1 is MNHEY, CDR2 SVGAGI, per germline. CDR3 residues: CASSGDAGQSKHF. In nucleotides, the CDR3 is TGTGCCAGCAGTGGGGACGCTGGGCAGTCGAAGCATTTT.

The chain employs TRBV7-9 and TRBJ2-3; 7 nucleotides line up with TRBD1. CDR1 is SEHNR and CDR2 is FQNEAQ in the germline V gene (reference sequence). The CDR3 contains 16 residues. V dropped 8 bases and J dropped 1; count of bases not matched to a gene: 12. CDR3 nucleotides: TGTGCCAGCTTATGGGGACAGAGTGTAGGCACAGATACGCAGTATTTT. This sequence encodes CASLWGQSVGTDTQYF.

The rearrangement joins TRBV7-2 to TRBJ2-1; maybe TRBD1 (5 bases). V was pared by 0 bases and J by 7 bases, with 13 bases between. CDR1 is SGHTA, CDR2 FQGNSA, per germline. The length of the CDR3 is 15 residues. In nucleotides, the CDR3 is TGTGCCAGCAGCTTAGCGCCGCGGAACAGGAATGAGCAGTTCTTC. Amino acid sequence: CASSLAPRNRNEQFF. Filled out from reference TRBV7-2 and TRBJ2-1, the complete variable domain reads GAGVSQSPSNKVTEKGKDVELRCDPISGHTALYWYRQSLGQGLEFLIYFQGNSAPDKSGLPSDRFSAERTGGSVSTLTIQRTQQEDSAVYLCASSLAPRNRNEQFFGPGTRLTVL.

CDR3 nucleotides: TGCGCCAGCAGCTTGGGTGGCCAATCCTCCGGAAACACCATATATTTT. This encodes CASSLGGQSSGNTIYF. The chain links TRBV5-1 to TRBJ1-3; D gene unclear. Per the germline V gene, CDR1 is SGHRS and CDR2 is YFSETQ. The CDR3 runs to 16 residues. V lost 0 bases to trimming and J lost 4 bases, with 14 bases between them.

This chain links TRBV7-8 with TRBJ2-5; no clear D gene. V lost 8 bases, J lost 0 bases, and 7 bases lay in between. Germline V lookup: CDR1 SGHVS, CDR2 FQNEAQ. The CDR3 contains 12 residues. CDR3 amino acids: CASGVNQETQYF. As DNA, the CDR3 is TGTGCCAGCGGCGTCAACCAAGAGACCCAGTACTTC.

This rearrangement joins TRBV7-9 to TRBJ1-5; 8 bases agree with TRBD1. J gave up 10 bases and V 1 base, and 15 bases lay outside the gene matches. CDR3 length: 17 residues. CDR1 SEHNR and CDR2 FQNEAQ come from the germline V gene (reference sequence). This CDR3 reads CASSLEEAGGPTKPQHF. CDR3 DNA sequence: TGTGCCAGCAGCTTAGAGGAGGCAGGGGGCCCGACAAAACCCCAGCATTTT.

J is TRBJ2-2 and V is TRBV4-3; weak D call: TRBD2 (7 bases). The CDR3 is 16 amino acids. Germline V gene lookup returns CDR1 LGHNA and CDR2 YSLEER. The germline V and J ends were trimmed by 4 bases and 5 bases, with 17 bases remaining between them. CDR3 protein: CASSRETGGWTGELFF. Written as DNA, the CDR3 is TGCGCCAGCAGCCGAGAGACGGGGGGCTGGACCGGGGAGCTGTTTTTT.

The rearrangement uses TRBV7-9 and TRBJ2-3; 10 bases fit TRBD2. CDR1 is SEHNR, CDR2 FQNEAQ, per germline (reference sequence). The CDR3 totals 18 residues. Germline trimming cut 5 bases from V and 1 base from J; bases unmatched to any gene: 12. The CDR3 sequence is CASSPFLAGVDGTDTQYF. The DNA for the CDR3 is TGTGCCAGCAGCCCCTTTCTAGCGGGAGTAGATGGCACAGATACGCAGTATTTT. The variable domain in full, completed from reference TRBV7-9 and TRBJ2-3, reads DTGVSQNPRHKITKRGQNVTFRCDPISEHNRLYWYRQTLGQGPEFLTYFQNEAQLEKSRLLSDRFSAERPKGSFSTLEIQRTEQGDSAMYLCASSPFLAGVDGTDTQYFGPGTRLTVL.

This chain connects TRBV18 to TRBJ2-1; D is unclear. Between the trimmed V and J ends, which lost 2 bases and 4 bases, there was a span of 12 bases. The CDR3 totals 15 residues. In germline, CDR1 is KGHSH, CDR2 LQKENI. DNA for the CDR3: TGTGCCAGCTCACCATCCAAAGGGCAATACAATGAGCAGTTCTTC. This sequence encodes CASSPSKGQYNEQFF.

The gene calls are TRBV25-1 and TRBJ2-1; 8 nucleotides match TRBD1. The CDR3 loop spans 16 amino acids. Germline-derived CDR1 and CDR2 are MGHDK and SYGVNS. The V gene end was trimmed by 0 bases and the J gene end by 3 bases; junction bases not matched to a gene: 4. CDR3 sequence reads: CASSEYITGGYNEQFF. The CDR3 DNA sequence: TGTGCCAGCAGTGAATATATCACAGGGGGCTACAATGAGCAGTTCTTC. The full variable domain, rest sourced from reference TRBV25-1 and TRBJ2-1, is EADIYQTPRYLVIGTGKKITLECSQTMGHDKMYWYQQDPGMELHLIHYSYGVNSTEKGDLSSESTVSRIRTEHFPLTLESARPSHTSQYLCASSEYITGGYNEQFFGPGTRLTVL.

The chain is built from TRBV5-1 and TRBJ1-6, with D uncertain. The CDR3 consists of 15 residues. CDR1 and CDR2 from the germline V gene are SGHRS and YFSETQ. Between the trimmed V and J ends, which lost 0 bases and 0 bases, there was a span of 4 bases. Here the CDR3 DNA reads TGCGCCAGCAGCTTGGGTAGCTCCTATAATTCACCCCTCCACTTT. Protein product: CASSLGSSYNSPLHF.

The genes are TRBV30 and TRBJ2-2; TRBD2 is a possible D gene (5 bases). The CDR3 loop spans 14 amino acids. Germline values: CDR1 GTSNPN, CDR2 SVGIG (reference sequence). V lost 0 bases, J lost 1 base, and 6 bases lay in between. The CDR3: CAWSVLENTGELFF. The CDR3 bases are TGTGCCTGGAGTGTACTAGAGAACACCGGGGAGCTGTTTTTT.